Presented here are 10 T cell receptor beta chains from one specimen sequenced in a study of OX40 agonist ivuxolimab in advanced cancers. The library was made by the immunoSEQ multiplex PCR assay. TCRdb mirrors the immuneACCESS table, restricted to in-frame sequences. Some clones are absent from its copies; in checked studies, under half trace to an unresolved V gene, and the reason for the others is unknown. The sample table contains approximately 76,000 clones; only one count was recorded for approximately 85% of them. The ten largest account for approximately 0.6% of the sample. The source was CD4+ or CD8+ T cells sorted from blood, collected in a trial of the OX40 agonist ivuxolimab. These TCRs come from an adult with an advanced solid tumor such as melanoma, head and neck, liver or kidney cancer.

The rearrangement links TRBV7-6 to TRBJ1-5; tentative D call: TRBD1 (5 bases). The V and J ends lost 0 bases and 0 bases respectively, with 9 bases between them. This CDR3 is built from 16 residues. The germline CDR1 and CDR2 sequences are SGHVS and FNYEAQ. The CDR3 is CASSLAAGNSNQPQHF. In nucleotides, the CDR3 is TGTGCCAGCAGCTTAGCCGCAGGGAATAGCAATCAGCCCCAGCATTTT. The full variable domain, completed using reference TRBV7-6 and TRBJ1-5, is GAGVSQSPRYKVTKRGQDVALRCDPISGHVSLYWYRQALGQGPEFLTYFNYEAQQDKSGLPNDRFSAERPEGSISTLTIQRTEQRDSAMYRCASSLAAGNSNQPQHFGDGTRLSIL.

This clone is a singleton in its sample. V usage is TRBV7-2 and J usage is TRBJ1-1; 10 nucleotides line up with TRBD1. The CDR3 totals 17 residues. V lost 1 base to trimming and J lost 5 bases; unmatched junction nucleotides: 10. Germline-derived CDR1 and CDR2 are SGHTA and FQGNSA. CDR3 in DNA: TGTGCCAGCAGCTTAGGGGGACAGGGGCTAAGGGGAACTGAAGCTTTCTTT. It yields the protein CASSLGGQGLRGTEAFF.

The chain is built from TRBV28 and TRBJ1-6, with 9 bases that match TRBD1. This CDR3 region has 14 residues. The ends lost 6 bases at V and 10 bases at J; junction bases unmatched: 7. Germline CDR1 reads MDHEN; CDR2 reads SYDVKM. The CDR3 is CASRPGTGRSPLHF. DNA for the CDR3: TGTGCCAGCAGGCCTGGGACAGGGCGGTCACCCCTCCACTTT.

V gene TRBV28 combines with J gene TRBJ2-2; D is possibly TRBD1 (6 bases). Per the germline V gene, CDR1 is MDHEN and CDR2 is SYDVKM. The CDR3 covers 18 residues. V dropped 3 bases and J dropped 0 bases, with 17 bases sitting between them. The CDR3 is CASSFTGWGPTNTGELFF. The CDR3 region has the DNA TGTGCCAGCAGTTTTACAGGGTGGGGCCCTACGAACACCGGGGAGCTGTTTTTT.

This chain links TRBV7-8 with TRBJ1-6; D call uncertain. The CDR3 is 15 residues long. The germline V and J ends were trimmed by 4 bases and 6 bases, with 13 bases remaining between them. Germline loops: CDR1 SGHVS, CDR2 FQNEAQ. CDR3 DNA sequence: TGTGCCAGCAGCTCGACGTGGCCTGGTAATTCACCCCTCCACTTT. Translation gives CASSSTWPGNSPLHF.

The rearrangement links TRBV4-2 to TRBJ1-5; D uncertain. V lost 3 bases, J lost 4 bases, and 10 bases lay in between. CDR1 LGHNA and CDR2 YNFKEQ come from the germline V gene. The length of the CDR3 is 14 residues. CDR3 amino acids: CASSQAGKNQPQHF. The CDR3 bases are TGTGCCAGCAGCCAGGCGGGGAAAAATCAGCCCCAGCATTTT.

The chain employs TRBV10-3 and TRBJ2-5, with 10 bases matching TRBD1. The CDR3 has 14 residues. J lost 4 bases, V lost 6 bases, and 5 bases had no gene match. Germline lookup yields CDR1 ENHRY and CDR2 SYGVKD. CDR3 sequence reads: CAISRQGAGETQYF. The DNA of the CDR3 is TGTGCCATCAGCAGACAGGGGGCGGGAGAGACCCAGTACTTC.

The CDR3 DNA follows: TGTGCCAGCAGCTCAACTCAGGGTCTCGTATTTAGTTCACCCCTCCACTTT. This gives the protein CASSSTQGLVFSSPLHF. V gene TRBV13 combines with J gene TRBJ1-6; D might be TRBD1 (5 bases). The CDR3 sequence is 17 residues long. Trimming removed 4 bases from V and 9 bases from J, with 22 bases in between. Germline V gene lookup returns CDR1 PRHDT and CDR2 FYEKMQ (reference sequence). Using reference TRBV13 and TRBJ1-6 for the parts outside the CDR3, the full variable domain is AAGVIQSPRHLIKEKRETATLKCYPIPRHDTVYWYQQGPGQDPQFLISFYEKMQSDKGSIPDRFSAQQFSDYHSELNMSSLELGDSALYFCASSSTQGLVFSSPLHFGNGTRLTVT.

This clone is a singleton in its sample. This chain connects TRBV5-1 to TRBJ2-7; 10 bases fit TRBD1. Germline CDR1 SGHRS, CDR2 YFSETQ. J was trimmed by 2 bases and V by 0 bases; bases with no gene match: 2. The CDR3 consists of 15 residues. CDR3 protein: CASSLGGTGAYEQYF. The CDR3 DNA sequence: TGCGCCAGCAGCTTGGGGGGGACAGGGGCCTACGAGCAGTACTTC.

This chain connects TRBV30 to TRBJ2-3; D is unclear. The CDR3 extends over 12 amino acids. CDR1 is GTSNPN, CDR2 SVGIG, per germline (reference sequence). V was trimmed by 8 bases and J by 3 bases, leaving 12 bases between them. The CDR3 DNA is TGTGCCACGAAACGATCGACAGATACGCAGTATTTT. Translation gives CATKRSTDTQYF.